This T cell receptor (beta chain) was recovered during a study of blood T cell repertoires in COVID-19. Across the study: COVID-19 samples from acute and convalescent phases originated in the United States, Italy and Spain. T cells, B-cell-depleted T cells, or PBMCs provided the cDNA or gDNA that served as material.

Original data processing: From reference gene primer amplification, estimates of nucleated cell counts were derived. Some clones are missing from TCRdb's copy, which holds only in-frame ones; the method was immunoSEQ multiplex PCR. V and J calls and clone size follow that table, whereas D and trimming were derived from the DNA. Counted here are about 270,000 clones, roughly 86% occurring once; the ten biggest clones make up about 9.2%. V was clipped by 3 bases and J by 2 bases; unmatched bases: 5. The CDR3 loop spans 14 amino acids. CDR1 SGHRS and CDR2 YFSETQ come from the germline V gene. The material sequenced was peripheral blood. The V call is TRBV5-1, the J call TRBJ2-7; the match to TRBD1 covers 7 bases. This sequence originates from a man aged 40-55 years who had recovered from COVID-19. Written as DNA, the CDR3 is TGCGCCAGCAGCTGGGACAGCTTTACCTACGAGCAGTACTTC. Translating it yields CASSWDSFTYEQYF.